A single sample is the source of the 9 T cell receptor beta chains below, sequenced in a study of Ad26.COV2.S vaccination and SARS-CoV-2 variants. TCRdb keeps only in-frame clones here, not all; method: immunoSEQ multiplex PCR. The sample shows about 400,000 clones, about nine tenths of them seen only once. This sample's treatment: roughly 19 received Ad26.COV2.S at low or high dose, single or two shots; 5 received placebo; per-sample allocation not given. Specimen acquisition occurred on day 63 following the initial vaccine or placebo injection. The sample was peripheral blood, taken in a trial of Ad26.COV2.S vaccine versus placebo. Receptor source: a person between 18 and 65 years old who received the Ad26.COV2.S COVID-19 vaccine or a placebo.

The CDR3 is CASIVGERYNEQFF. Written as DNA, the CDR3 is TGTGCCAGCATAGTCGGCGAACGGTACAATGAGCAGTTCTTC. The chain recombines TRBV6-5 with TRBJ2-1, with no clear D. Between the trimmed V and J ends, which lost 7 bases and 4 bases, there was a span of 14 bases. This CDR3 contains 14 residues. Germline V gives CDR1 MNHEY, CDR2 SVGAGI.

The chain carries TRBV24-1 and TRBJ2-2; D is unresolved. Germline CDR1 KGHDR, CDR2 SFDVKD. Trimming pared 1 base from V and 1 base from J, leaving 6 bases between. The CDR3 loop spans 15 amino acids. The CDR3 region has the DNA TGTGCCACCAGTGATTTAAGGAGGAACACCGGGGAGCTGTTTTTT. The encoded protein is CATSDLRRNTGELFF.

The chain joins TRBV4-2 to TRBJ2-7; D is ambiguous. Looked up from germline, CDR1 is LGHNA and CDR2 is YNFKEQ. The CDR3 is made up of 12 amino acids. Trimming took off 2 bases at V and 5 bases at J, with 7 bases between the two ends. In DNA, the CDR3 is TGTGCCAGCAGCCAATTTCGGGACGAGCAGTACTTC. Protein product: CASSQFRDEQYF.

V is TRBV6-5 and J is TRBJ2-1; TRBD2 aligns across 9 bases. The V gene end was trimmed by 9 bases and the J gene end by 7 bases; junction bases not matched to a gene: 7. The germline CDR1 and CDR2 sequences are MNHEY and SVGAGI. This CDR3 contains 13 residues. CDR3 in amino acids: CARGTSNRNEQFF. CDR3 nucleotides: TGTGCCAGAGGGACTAGCAATAGGAATGAGCAGTTCTTC.

The chain links TRBV18 to TRBJ2-3; the D is unclear. The CDR3 has 12 amino acids. V shed 3 bases and J shed 4 bases, with 5 bases lying between them. Germline CDR1 is KGHSH and CDR2 is LQKENI. CDR3 sequence reads: CASSPLADTQYF. CDR3 in DNA: TGTGCCAGCTCACCTCTCGCAGATACGCAGTATTTT.

V gene TRBV9 combines with J gene TRBJ1-4, with 7 bases that match TRBD1. Germline CDR1 and CDR2: SGDLS and YYNGEE. This CDR3 is 16 amino acids long. V lost 5 bases to trimming and J lost 4 bases; unmatched junction nucleotides: 11. CDR3 bases: TGTGCCAGCAGAGAAGACCGGGACAGAGATAATGAAAAACTGTTTTTT. Encoded protein: CASREDRDRDNEKLFF.

The rearrangement links TRBV5-6 to TRBJ1-1, with TRBD1 as a possible D gene (6 bases). CDR3 length equals 13 residues. CDR1 is SGHDT and CDR2 is YYEEEE in the germline V gene. V lost 4 bases and J lost 9, with 16 bases in between. The CDR3 sequence: CASSLRQAVKAFF. DNA for the CDR3: TGTGCCAGCAGCCTTCGACAGGCCGTAAAAGCTTTCTTT.

This sequence joins TRBV27 and TRBJ2-5, with D hard to call. The CDR3 loop spans 17 amino acids. V was pared by 5 bases and J by 3 bases, with 22 bases between. Germline V gene lookup returns CDR1 MNHEY and CDR2 SMNVEV (reference sequence). CDR3 bases: TGTGCCAGCAGTGTGGCCCTCCGGTGGTTACTCGAAGAGACCCAGTACTTC. Translation: CASSVALRWLLEETQYF.

J is TRBJ2-7 and V is TRBV5-6; TRBD1 aligns across 9 bases. Germline values: CDR1 SGHDT, CDR2 YYEEEE. V shed 6 bases, J shed 2 bases, and the junction held 9 bases outside the gene matches. The CDR3 totals 15 residues. For the CDR3, the DNA is TGTGCCAGCACCCCTGGACAGGGGATGGCCTACGAGCAGTACTTC. Translating gives CASTPGQGMAYEQYF.